This section outlines one T cell receptor (beta chain) sequence together with its context. The junction and the germline gene differ at one end; a read error may be behind it. The data belong to a study of blood T cell repertoires in COVID-19. Per germline, CDR1 SGHRS and CDR2 YFSETQ. The length of the CDR3 is 14 residues. Clones were sequenced by immunoSEQ multiplex PCR, and TCRdb holds only the in-frame ones, with some missing. Among more than 100,000 clones, about 79% were seen once, and the ten largest hold 2% to 2.5%. The sequence was collected from a man in his 70s with acute or convalescent COVID-19. This rearrangement joins TRBV5-1 to TRBJ2-3; perhaps TRBD1 as D (5 bases). Sample: peripheral blood. Here the CDR3 DNA reads TGCGCCAGCAGTTTGGCCCCTGGGGCGGATACGCAGTATTTT. Its protein product is CASSLAPGADTQYF.